Below are 24 T cell receptor beta chains sequenced from a single sample in a study of T cell responses to AZD1222 COVID-19 vaccine. Assay: immunoSEQ multiplex PCR; the TCRdb copy retains only in-frame clones and omits some. In the table there are under 120,000 clones, about 92% of which are singletons. The sample consisted of peripheral blood, taken on day 0 of AZD1222 vaccination. The receptors were sampled from an adult in good health.

The V and J genes are TRBV11-2 and TRBJ1-1; D is perhaps TRBD1 (5 bases). The V gene's germline CDR1 is SGHAT and CDR2 FQNNGV. Trimming took off 3 bases at V and 1 base at J, with 9 bases between the two ends. CDR3 length: 14 residues. This CDR3 reads CASSFSDTNTEAFF. The CDR3 DNA sequence: TGTGCCAGCAGCTTTTCGGACACGAACACTGAAGCTTTCTTT. Variable domain in full (rest from reference TRBV11-2 and TRBJ1-1): EAGVAQSPRYKIIEKRQSVAFWCNPISGHATLYWYQQILGQGPKLLIQFQNNGVVDDSQLPKDRFSAERLKGVDSTLKIQPAKLEDSAVYLCASSFSDTNTEAFFGQGTRLTVV.

The chain links TRBV6-1 to TRBJ2-7; possible D gene TRBD1, 6 bases. Trimming removed 2 bases from V and 3 bases from J, with 11 bases in between. Germline V CDR1 and CDR2: MNHNS, SASEGT. The CDR3 extends over 14 amino acids. The CDR3 sequence is CASSEQGHSYEQYF. CDR3 DNA sequence: TGTGCCAGCAGTGAACAGGGACACAGCTACGAGCAGTACTTC.

This clone was seen once. V and J are TRBV7-9 and TRBJ1-6; no clear D. Between the trimmed V and J ends, which lost 5 bases and 4 bases, there was a span of 12 bases. The V gene's germline CDR1 is SEHNR and CDR2 FQNEAQ (reference sequence). The CDR3 is 15 amino acids. For the CDR3, the DNA is TGTGCCAGCAGCCCAGGCATGGTGTATAATTCACCCCTCCACTTT. This encodes CASSPGMVYNSPLHF.

CDR3 bases: TGTGCCAGCAGCCAGACGGGGGGCCCATATACGCAGTATTTT. Its translation: CASSQTGGPYTQYF. This chain uses TRBV7-9 with TRBJ2-3, with a possible D match to TRBD2 (7 bases). The CDR3 contains 14 residues. Deletions cut 5 bases from V and 7 bases from J, with 16 bases between. Germline-derived CDR1 and CDR2 are SEHNR and FQNEAQ (reference sequence).

The J gene is TRBJ2-3, the V gene TRBV6-4, with 10 bases identical to TRBD2. The CDR3 covers 15 residues. CDR1 MRHNA and CDR2 SNTAGT come from the germline V gene. V gave up 5 bases and J gave up 0 bases; unmatched junction bases: 2. The CDR3 bases are TGTGCCAGCAGTCCACTAGCGGGGAGCACAGATACGCAGTATTTT. Translation: CASSPLAGSTDTQYF.

V usage is TRBV30 and J usage is TRBJ1-1; 7 bases match TRBD1. Germline V gives CDR1 GTSNPN, CDR2 SVGIG (reference sequence). The V and J ends lost 2 bases and 4 bases, in that order; junction bases with no gene match: 1. The CDR3 length is 12 residues. The CDR3 here is CAWSRQGTEAFF. DNA of the CDR3: TGTGCCTGGAGTCGACAGGGCACTGAAGCTTTCTTT.

The rearrangement joins TRBV29-1 to TRBJ2-3, with TRBD1 matching 8 bases. The CDR3 is made up of 12 amino acids. CDR1 is SQVTM and CDR2 is ANQGSEA in the germline V gene. The junction had 1 base not matched to a gene; V was cut back by 4 bases and J by 4 bases. The CDR3 coding sequence is TGCAGCGTTGGGACAGGGTCAGATACGCAGTATTTT. Its protein is CSVGTGSDTQYF.

The gene calls are TRBV6-6 and TRBJ1-5, with D possibly TRBD1 on 5 matching bases. Trimming cost V 2 bases and J 2 bases, with 7 bases left between them. The germline gives CDR1 MNHNY, CDR2 SVGAGI (reference sequence). CDR3 size: 14 residues. This chain's CDR3 is CASSYGGGNQPQHF. In nucleotides, the CDR3 is TGTGCCAGCAGTTACGGGGGTGGCAATCAGCCCCAGCATTTT.

This rearrangement joins TRBV5-1 to TRBJ2-1, with TRBD2 matching over 7 bases. This CDR3 contains 13 residues. Germline lookup yields CDR1 SGHRS and CDR2 YFSETQ. The V segment lost 2 bases and the J segment 8 bases; nucleotides outside the gene matches: 4. CDR3 nucleotide sequence: TGCGCCAGCAGCTTCGGACTAGTCGATGAGCAGTTCTTC. Protein product: CASSFGLVDEQFF.

V is TRBV18 and J is TRBJ2-1; 7 nucleotides match TRBD1. The J segment lost 6 bases and the V segment lost 3 bases, leaving 8 bases of the junction unmatched. This CDR3 has 15 amino acids. CDR1 and CDR2 (germline): KGHSH, LQKENI. Here the CDR3 reads CASSPGTARFNEQFF. The CDR3 DNA sequence: TGTGCCAGCTCACCCGGGACAGCGAGATTCAATGAGCAGTTCTTC.

This clone occurred once. The V gene is TRBV4-3, the J gene TRBJ2-5; D call uncertain. The CDR3 has 14 amino acids. Germline CDR1 is LGHNA and CDR2 is YSLEER. V gave up 4 bases and J gave up 4 bases, with 13 bases separating them. The CDR3 sequence: CASSPGQAGETQYF. The CDR3 nucleotides are TGCGCCAGCAGCCCCGGGCAGGCAGGAGAGACCCAGTACTTC.

As regards this clone: Compared with germline, one end of the junction differs, possibly owing to a read error. V usage is TRBV5-1 and J usage is TRBJ2-7; 9 bases are a match to TRBD2. The CDR3 spans 16 residues. Germline CDR1 reads SGHRS; CDR2 reads YFSETQ. Here the CDR3 reads CASSLGGGEVPYEQYF. DNA for the CDR3: TGCGCCAGCAGTTTGGGCGGGGGGGAGGTACCCTACGAGCAGTACTTC.

The chain carries TRBV5-1 and TRBJ2-7; D is unclear. Germline V gene lookup returns CDR1 SGHRS and CDR2 YFSETQ. This CDR3 has 14 residues. V was shortened by 2 bases and J by 5 bases, with 14 bases between the two germline ends. CDR3: CASSFRTDRDEQYF. As DNA, the CDR3 is TGCGCCAGCAGCTTCAGGACCGATAGGGACGAGCAGTACTTC.

V gene TRBV7-9 combines with J gene TRBJ2-3; TRBD2 aligns across 8 bases. The germline V gene encodes CDR1 SEHNR and CDR2 FQNEAQ (reference sequence). Losses at the gene ends were 2 bases for V and 4 bases for J; bases not matched to a gene: 11. CDR3 length: 17 residues. CDR3 DNA sequence: TGTGCCAGCAGCTTAAAGTTGAGTGGACTAGCCCCAGATACGCAGTATTTT. Its translation: CASSLKLSGLAPDTQYF.

The chain has TRBV11-2 and TRBJ1-6, with D hard to call. V was clipped by 1 base and J by 5 bases, with 6 bases between them. Germline assignment: CDR1 SGHAT and CDR2 FQNNGV. The CDR3 is 14 residues long. CDR3 sequence (DNA): TGTGCCAGCAGCTTAGGGTCAGATAATTCACCCCTCCACTTT. This sequence encodes CASSLGSDNSPLHF.

The chain carries TRBV9 and TRBJ2-5; 14 nucleotides match TRBD2. Germline V lookup: CDR1 SGDLS, CDR2 YYNGEE. V dropped 3 bases and J dropped 5; count of bases not matched to a gene: 9. The CDR3 has 17 amino acids. For the CDR3, the DNA is TGTGCCAGCAGCGCTGGACTAGCGGGAGGCACCGTGGAGACCCAGTACTTC. Translating it yields CASSAGLAGGTVETQYF.

The CDR3 DNA reads as TGTGCCAGCAGCTTGGACAGGTGGAACACTGAAGCTTTCTTT. Protein sequence: CASSLDRWNTEAFF. This rearrangement joins TRBV5-5 to TRBJ1-1, with D maybe TRBD1 (5 bases). CDR1 is SGHKS, CDR2 YYEKEE, per germline (reference sequence). The CDR3 has 14 residues. With 0 bases removed from V and 1 base from J, the gap between germline ends came to 7 bases.

CDR3 sequence reads: CASSFGTAQGGSGYTF. The CDR3 DNA sequence: TGCGCCAGCAGCTTTGGGACAGCCCAGGGAGGTTCTGGCTACACCTTC. J is TRBJ1-2 and V is TRBV5-1; TRBD1 agrees at 7 bases. The CDR3 is made up of 16 amino acids. Losses at the gene ends were 2 bases for V and 7 bases for J; bases not matched to a gene: 14. From germline, CDR1 is SGHRS and CDR2 YFSETQ.

The rearrangement links TRBV3-1 (or the pseudogene TRBV3-2) to TRBJ1-1, with D possibly matching TRBD1 (5 bases). CDR1 LGHDT and CDR2 YNNKEL come from the germline V gene (reference sequence). The CDR3 length is 14 residues. Trimming stripped 4 bases from V and 5 bases from J, with 14 bases between. The CDR3 region has the DNA TGTGCCAGCAGCCCCAAGGGGAGAACAACTGAAGCTTTCTTT. This encodes CASSPKGRTTEAFF.

On this clone itself: Mismatch with germline at one junction end may stem from a read error. The V and J genes are TRBV29-1 and TRBJ2-1; TRBD2 matches at 13 bases. There are 18 residues in the CDR3. In germline, CDR1 is SQVTM, CDR2 ANQGSEA. The CDR3 loop is CSVEGLAGEGTTYNEQFF. CDR3 DNA sequence: TGCAGCGTGGAAGGACTAGCGGGAGAGGGGACGACCTACAATGAGCAGTTCTTC.

This clone was seen only once. The chain carries TRBV5-4 and TRBJ2-1; 15 nucleotides align to TRBD2. This CDR3 region has 16 residues. Germline CDR1 and CDR2: SGHNT and YYREEE (reference sequence). The V segment lost 4 bases and the J segment 4 bases; nucleotides outside the gene matches: 3. Here the CDR3 reads CASSGGLAGGYNEQFF. In DNA, the CDR3 is TGTGCCAGCAGCGGCGGACTAGCGGGAGGGTACAATGAGCAGTTCTTC.

J is TRBJ2-7 and V is TRBV9, with no clear D. V lost 0 bases and J lost 0, with 13 bases in between. The CDR3 has 16 residues. In germline, CDR1 is SGDLS, CDR2 YYNGEE. CDR3 loop: CASSVGPEPTSYEQYF. CDR3 sequence (DNA): TGTGCCAGCAGCGTAGGCCCGGAACCCACCTCCTACGAGCAGTACTTC.

This chain connects TRBV5-1 to TRBJ2-7, with a possible D match to TRBD1 (6 bases). The germline V and J ends were trimmed by 4 bases and 6 bases, with 20 bases remaining between them. Germline CDR1 and CDR2: SGHRS and YFSETQ. CDR3 size: 15 residues. The CDR3 bases are TGCGCCAGCAGCCCCGGGACACTGACCCTCTCCGAGCAGTACTTC. Encoded protein: CASSPGTLTLSEQYF.

The chain recombines TRBV21-1 with TRBJ2-1; the table names TRBD2, a call not compared with the DNA. TRBV21-1 is an annotated pseudogene. This CDR3 region has 21 residues. CDR3 coding DNA: TGTGCCAGCAGCAAAGATAAAGGGGCTAGCGGGAGACCGAGTAAGAGCGGCGAGCAGTTCTTC. Protein product: CASSKDKGASGRPSKSGEQFF.